This section outlines one TCR beta chain sequence together with its context. Its antigen is not known. The data stem from a study of cytomegalovirus exposure and HLA in healthy donors. Study-wide results and caveats: The study reported that TCR beta sequences accurately predicted HLA-A and HLA-B alleles in most subjects. The study flagged roughly 150 TCR beta chains as cytomegalovirus-associated. In an earlier analysis, in some 600 donors, most V segments appeared productive either ~87% or ~30% of the time.

CDR3 length equals 12 residues. The PCR used 60 Vbeta and 13 Jbeta primers. Generated by immunoSEQ multiplex PCR, the TCRdb table keeps only in-frame clones and is missing some. The data contain 90,000 to 120,000 clones, about 77% of them singletons. The origin of this receptor is a woman aged 45-65 years in good health and CMV-seropositive. The chain has TRBV21-1 and TRBJ1-2. TRBV21-1 is designated a pseudogene. Input material: PBMCs. CDR3: CASSSLNGGPTF. Here the CDR3 DNA reads TGTGCCAGCAGTTCACTTAACGGGGGGCCCACCTTC.